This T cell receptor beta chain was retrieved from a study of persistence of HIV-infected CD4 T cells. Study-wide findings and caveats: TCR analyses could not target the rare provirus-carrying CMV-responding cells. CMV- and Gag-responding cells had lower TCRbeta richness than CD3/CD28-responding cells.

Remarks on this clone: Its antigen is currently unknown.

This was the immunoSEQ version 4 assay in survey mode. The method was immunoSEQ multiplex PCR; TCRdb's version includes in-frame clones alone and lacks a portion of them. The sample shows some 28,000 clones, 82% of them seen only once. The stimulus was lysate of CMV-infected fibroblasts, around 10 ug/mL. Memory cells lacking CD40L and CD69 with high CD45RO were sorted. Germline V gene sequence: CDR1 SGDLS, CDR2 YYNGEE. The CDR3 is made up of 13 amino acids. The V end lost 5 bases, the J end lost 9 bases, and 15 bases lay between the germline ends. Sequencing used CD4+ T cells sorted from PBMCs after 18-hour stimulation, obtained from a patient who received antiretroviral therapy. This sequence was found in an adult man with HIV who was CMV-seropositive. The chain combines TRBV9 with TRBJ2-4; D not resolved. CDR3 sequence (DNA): TGTGCCAGCAGTCTGATCGGGTCAGGCATTCAGTACTTC. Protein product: CASSLIGSGIQYF.